These T cell receptor beta chains were read from a single sample in a study of T cell repertoires in cytomegalovirus infection. Via MiXCR, TCRdb re-called the reads, giving one row per CDR3 protein. In the table there are around 740,000 distinct CDR3 sequences, 35% to 40% of which are singletons. Sequencing was performed on PBMCs. These receptors were collected from a human donor in good health (CMV status not recorded). Some clones in this sample may be carry-over from other donors' samples. Both conserved end residues are part of each CDR3. The order of the fields is V gene, D gene, J gene, clone size, CDR3 protein, CDR3 DNA. A D gene is named only where the DNA matches it firmly. A row's size may be missing; if present it is once, few, many or a size class.

>TRBV7-8|TRBD2|TRBJ2-3|many
CASSFSGEGRTDTQYF
TGTGCCAGCAGCTTTTCCGGGGAGGGGCGCACAGATACGCAGTATTTT
>TRBV5-5|TRBD1|TRBJ2-7|-
CASSLRSGGIYEQYF
TGTGCCAGCAGCTTGCGGTCAGGGGGTATCTACGAGCAGTACTTC
>TRBV7-8|TRBD1|TRBJ2-5|many
CASSLWVTGGSRETQYF
TGTGCCAGCAGCTTATGGGTGACAGGGGGCTCGCGGGAGACCCAGTACTTC
>TRBV6-6|TRBD1|TRBJ2-7|-
CASSLRDRGDEQYF
TGTGCCAGCAGCCTCCGGGACAGGGGGGACGAGCAGTACTTC
>TRBV11-2|-|TRBJ2-1|-
CASSLEVSGIKFF
TGTGCCAGCAGCTTAGAAGTTTCGGGGATTAAGTTCTTC
>TRBV12-3/TRBV12-4|-|TRBJ2-7|-
CASSTLLGSEQYF
TGTGCCAGCAGTACCCTTTTGGGTTCCGAGCAGTACTTC
>TRBV6-5|-|TRBJ1-5|few
CASSYSAGYQPQHF
TGTGCCAGCAGTTACTCAGCGGGTTATCAGCCCCAGCATTTT
>TRBV19|TRBD2|TRBJ2-5|few
CASMNGRAPGETQYF
TGTGCCAGTATGAACGGGAGGGCCCCGGGAGAGACCCAGTACTTC
>TRBV7-8|TRBD1|TRBJ2-7|-
CASSLDRTGMQYF
TGTGCCAGCAGCTTAGACCGGACAGGGATGCAGTACTTC
>TRBV6-1|TRBD1|TRBJ2-1|-
CASRYWTGDLGDVQFF
TGTGCCAGCAGGTATTGGACAGGGGATCTAGGCGATGTGCAGTTCTTC
>TRBV30|-|TRBJ2-1|-
CAWSGPVRGLSYNEQFF
TGTGCCTGGAGTGGGCCTGTAAGGGGGTTGTCCTACAATGAGCAGTTCTTC
>TRBV20-1|-|TRBJ2-3|-
CSASRAVRTDTQYF
TGCAGTGCTAGTAGAGCGGTCCGCACAGATACGCAGTATTTT
>TRBV12-3/TRBV12-4|-|TRBJ1-2|many
CASSLGGERGYTF
TGTGCCAGCAGTTTAGGAGGGGAGAGAGGCTACACCTTC
>TRBV20-1|TRBD1|TRBJ2-7|few
CSARDRTGNNYEQYF
TGCAGTGCTAGAGATAGGACAGGGAATAATTACGAGCAGTACTTC
>TRBV10-3|TRBD1|TRBJ2-7|few
CAISKIKETGGFNEQYF
TGTGCCATCAGTAAGATTAAGGAGACAGGGGGCTTCAACGAGCAGTACTTC
>TRBV20-1|TRBD1|TRBJ1-5|-
CSARVAGTANQPQHF
TGCAGTGCTAGAGTTGCCGGGACAGCAAATCAGCCCCAGCATTTT
>TRBV7-8|-|TRBJ1-1|many
CASSPDFGNTEAFF
TGTGCCAGCAGCCCGGATTTCGGGAACACTGAAGCTTTCTTT
>TRBV18|-|TRBJ1-4|-
CASSPQGLFATNEKLFF
TGTGCCAGCTCACCTCAGGGTCTTTTCGCAACTAATGAAAAACTGTTTTTT
>TRBV4-1|-|TRBJ2-7|-
CASSQGSAATYEQYF
TGCGCCAGCAGCCAAGGGTCGGCTGCTACCTACGAGCAGTACTTC
>TRBV28|-|TRBJ1-2|-
CASSAPGRHGYTF
TGTGCCAGCAGTGCACCGGGACGGCATGGCTACACCTTC
>TRBV19|TRBD1|TRBJ2-3|-
CASSTGQVDTQYF
TGTGCCAGTAGCACGGGACAGGTAGATACGCAGTATTTT
>TRBV11-2|TRBD2|TRBJ2-7|-
CASSLSGGYRYEQYF
TGTGCCAGCAGCCTATCGGGAGGATACCGCTACGAGCAGTACTTC
>TRBV7-9|TRBD2|TRBJ2-5|few
CASSFHALAGGRQETQYF
TGTGCCAGCAGCTTCCATGCCCTAGCGGGAGGCCGACAAGAGACCCAGTACTTC
>TRBV12-3/TRBV12-4|-|TRBJ2-7|-
CASSPTNRDPTF
TGTGCCAGCAGTCCTACTAACCGGGACCCAACCTTC
>TRBV29-1|TRBD1|TRBJ1-2|-
CSGGQGEVNGYTF
TGCAGCGGTGGACAGGGGGAGGTAAATGGCTACACCTTC
>TRBV19|-|TRBJ2-5|few
CASSTRQAGGETQYF
TGTGCCAGTAGTACGAGACAGGCTGGAGGAGAGACCCAGTACTTC
>TRBV12-3/TRBV12-4|-|TRBJ2-2|many
CASLSNPNTGELFF
TGTGCCAGCCTGTCGAACCCCAACACCGGGGAGCTGTTTTTT
>TRBV20-1|TRBD2|TRBJ2-5|once
CSALLGLAGDGETQYF
TGCAGTGCCCTTTTAGGACTAGCGGGAGATGGAGAGACCCAGTACTTC
>TRBV7-2|-|TRBJ1-3|-
CDSRIAQRKRDTIYF
TGTGACAGCAGGATTGCACAGAGAAAGAGGGACACCATATATTTT
>TRBV19|-|TRBJ1-2|-
CASSSPEGYGYTF
TGTGCCAGTAGTTCCCCTGAGGGCTATGGCTACACCTTC
>TRBV6-8|-|TRBJ2-1|-
CASSFRGNEQLF
TGTGCCAGCAGTTTTAGGGGGAATGAGCAGCTCTTC
>TRBV28|-|TRBJ2-7|-
CASSLWGAFGYEQYF
TGTGCCAGCAGTTTATGGGGGGCGTTTGGCTACGAGCAGTACTTC
>TRBV12-3/TRBV12-4|-|TRBJ1-5|many
CASSFGSSNQPQHF
TGTGCCAGCAGTTTTGGGAGTAGCAATCAGCCCCAGCATTTT
>TRBV6-1|TRBD1|TRBJ1-3|-
CASSPGQGGSRGNTIYF
TGTGCCAGCAGTCCGGGACAGGGCGGGTCGCGAGGAAACACCATATATTTT
>TRBV20-1|-|TRBJ2-5|-
CSARGSGAGAQYF
TGCAGTGCTAGAGGATCGGGGGCGGGGGCCCAGTACTTC
>TRBV20-1|TRBD2|TRBJ2-7|-
CSARLAGDYEQYF
TGCAGTGCTAGACTAGCGGGAGACTACGAGCAGTACTTC